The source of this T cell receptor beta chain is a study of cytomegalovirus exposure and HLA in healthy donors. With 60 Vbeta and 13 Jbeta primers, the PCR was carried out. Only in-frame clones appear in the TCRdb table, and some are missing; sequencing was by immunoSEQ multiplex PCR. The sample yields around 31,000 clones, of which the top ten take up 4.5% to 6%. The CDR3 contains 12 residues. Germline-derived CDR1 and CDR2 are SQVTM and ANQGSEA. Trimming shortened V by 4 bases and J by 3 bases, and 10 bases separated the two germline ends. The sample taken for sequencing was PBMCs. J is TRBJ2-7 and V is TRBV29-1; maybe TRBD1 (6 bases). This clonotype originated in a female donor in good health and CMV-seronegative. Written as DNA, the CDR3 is TGCAGCGTTGTCGGACAGTACTACGAGCAGTACTTC. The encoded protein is CSVVGQYYEQYF.